These 31 T cell receptor beta chains share one sample of origin, sequenced in a study of cytomegalovirus exposure and HLA in healthy donors (dated 2017 in TCRdb). The receptor library was made with the immunoSEQ multiplex PCR assay. A mixture of 60 forward primers for TCR Vbeta segments and 13 reverse primers for TCR Jbeta segments was used in the multiplex PCR. TCRdb took this table from immuneACCESS and kept in-frame rearrangements with V and J called. Such tables lack part of the clones; where checked against another copy, unresolved V genes explain under half of the gap, and the rest is unexplained. The sample data list more than 50,000 clones, and roughly 75% of these were observed just once. The ten largest clones take up around a quarter of the sample. The sample taken for sequencing was PBMCs. These receptors all come from a woman between 40 and 55 years old in good health and CMV-seropositive.

This clone was observed a handful of times. A far larger clone is only one base removed, so a read error is likely. The same CDR3 arises from other DNA sequences in this sample as well. The J gene is TRBJ2-3, the V gene TRBV4-3; D gene ambiguous. CDR3 length: 15 residues. Germline V lookup: CDR1 LGHNA, CDR2 YSLEER. CDR3 sequence: CASSQLFSSTDTQYF. DNA for the CDR3: TGCGCTAGCAGCCAACTCTTCTCTAGCACAGATACGCAGTATTTT.

The chain is built from TRBV21-1 and TRBJ1-6; TRBD1 is taken as the D call from the table, unchecked against the DNA. TRBV21-1 is flagged as a pseudogene. CDR3 length: 15 amino acids. The CDR3 reads CASEIVGQINSPLHF. The CDR3 DNA reads as TGTGCCAGCGAGATCGTCGGACAGATAAATTCACCCCTCCACTTT.

With respect to this clone: Mismatch with germline at one junction end may stem from a read error. This chain uses TRBV7-9 with TRBJ1-2; 8 bases align to TRBD1. This CDR3 is 15 amino acids long. Germline-derived CDR1 and CDR2 are SEHNR and FQNEAQ (reference sequence). CDR3 amino acids: CSSSTRDRPNYGYTF. In DNA form, the CDR3 reads TGTTCCAGCAGCACCCGGGACAGGCCTAACTATGGCTACACCTTC.

The chain couples TRBV29-1 to TRBJ2-7, with 7 positions matching TRBD1. The CDR3 runs 15 residues. V was clipped by 2 bases and J by 0 bases; unmatched bases: 7. Germline CDR1 is SQVTM and CDR2 is ANQGSEA. CDR3 nucleotide sequence: TGCAGCGTTGAAAGACAGGGACGTTACTCCTACGAGCAGTACTTC. It is translated as CSVERQGRYSYEQYF.

This clone was counted only a few times. The chain couples TRBV2 to TRBJ2-3; 8 nucleotides align to TRBD2. The CDR3 spans 13 residues. Germline values: CDR1 SNHLY, CDR2 FYNNEI. With V trimmed by 11 bases and J by 0 bases, 4 bases remained unmatched. CDR3 in amino acids: CAGGGGSTDTQYF. DNA of the CDR3: TGTGCCGGGGGCGGGGGGAGCACAGATACGCAGTATTTT.

The sample holds a few counts of this clone. This sequence joins TRBV19 and TRBJ1-6; 7 bases line up with TRBD1. V lost 1 base to trimming and J lost 7 bases; unmatched junction nucleotides: 10. Germline V gene lookup returns CDR1 LNHDA and CDR2 SQIVND (reference sequence). The CDR3 consists of 17 residues. The CDR3 coding sequence is TGTGCCAGTAGTATAGGCCCCCCGACAGGGCTGAATTCACCCCTCCACTTT. Its protein is CASSIGPPTGLNSPLHF.

Remarks on this clone: Distinct nucleotide sequences in the sample also encode this CDR3. CDR3 amino acids: CASRTGYGYTF. The DNA for the CDR3 is TGTGCCAGCAGAACAGGGTATGGCTACACCTTC. The genes are TRBV6-5 and TRBJ1-2; D possibly corresponds to TRBD1 (6 bases). CDR1 is MNHEY and CDR2 is SVGAGI in the germline V gene. The CDR3 sequence is 11 residues long. The V gene lost 6 bases and the J gene lost 5 bases, with 7 bases spanning the gap.

This clone was seen a single time. The V gene is TRBV30, the J gene TRBJ1-6, with TRBD1 matching 7 bases. Germline CDR1 GTSNPN, CDR2 SVGIG (reference sequence). V gave up 2 bases and J gave up 10 bases; unmatched junction bases: 5. This CDR3 comprises 13 residues. CDR3 nucleotides: TGTGCCTGGAGTACGCAGGGGGGATCACCCCTCCACTTT. Encoded protein: CAWSTQGGSPLHF. Combining the CDR3 with reference TRBV30 and TRBJ1-6 gives the whole variable domain SQTIHQWPATLVQPVGSPLSLECTVEGTSNPNLYWYRQAAGRGLQLLFYSVGIGQISSEVPQNLSASRPQDRQFILSSKKLLLSDSGFYLCAWSTQGGSPLHFGNGTRLTVT.

The chain's CDR3 is CASKGGVTSGDEQFF. The DNA for the CDR3 is TGTGCCAGCAAAGGGGGGGTGACTAGCGGCGATGAGCAGTTCTTC. The genes are TRBV2 and TRBJ2-1; TRBD2 matches at 9 bases. CDR1 is SNHLY and CDR2 is FYNNEI in the germline V gene. V was clipped by 7 bases and J by 8 bases; unmatched bases: 12. The CDR3 sequence is 15 residues long.

The gene calls are TRBV29-1 and TRBJ2-2; D may be TRBD1 (6 bases). The length of the CDR3 is 14 residues. Germline V lookup: CDR1 SQVTM, CDR2 ANQGSEA. Trimming left V 6 bases short and J 5 bases short, with 16 bases between. The CDR3 nucleotides read TGCAGCGTGAAAGGACAGCTGGGGACCGGGGAGCTGTTTTTT. Encoded protein: CSVKGQLGTGELFF.

V usage is TRBV5-1 and J usage is TRBJ2-1, with 10 bases fitting TRBD2. J was trimmed by 7 bases and V by 4 bases; bases with no gene match: 14. CDR1 is SGHRS and CDR2 is YFSETQ in the germline V gene. The CDR3 totals 17 residues. DNA for the CDR3: TGCGCCAGCAGCACGACACAGGGAGCTAGCGGGGGTAATGAGCAGTTCTTC. It translates to CASSTTQGASGGNEQFF.

The chain is built from TRBV6-1 and TRBJ1-6; D is undetermined. The CDR3 runs 13 residues. V was shortened by 6 bases and J by 7 bases, with 10 bases between the two germline ends. Germline V gene lookup returns CDR1 MNHNS and CDR2 SASEGT. CDR3 residues: CASSGFGNSPLHF. The CDR3 DNA reads TGTGCCAGCAGCGGGTTCGGGAATTCACCCCTCCACTTT.

The rearrangement joins TRBV9 to TRBJ2-3, with 8 bases aligning to TRBD2. Germline loops: CDR1 SGDLS, CDR2 YYNGEE. J was trimmed by 4 bases and V by 0 bases; bases with no gene match: 7. The CDR3 runs to 16 residues. The CDR3 region is CASSVDAGLGADTQYF. The CDR3 DNA reads as TGTGCCAGCAGCGTAGATGCGGGACTAGGGGCAGATACGCAGTATTTT.

The chain joins TRBV6-6 to TRBJ1-1; 8 bases fit TRBD1. This CDR3 contains 14 residues. V dropped 1 base and J dropped 6; count of bases not matched to a gene: 4. Germline lookup yields CDR1 MNHNY and CDR2 SVGAGI (reference sequence). Written as DNA, the CDR3 is TGTGCCAGCAGTTACTTGGGGACAGGCTCTGAAGCTTTCTTT. Amino acids: CASSYLGTGSEAFF.

This rearrangement joins TRBV7-2 to TRBJ2-7, with 7 bases matching TRBD2. CDR1 SGHTA and CDR2 FQGNSA come from the germline V gene. After removal of 2 bases from V and 6 bases from J, the junction contained 7 bases not matched to a gene. This CDR3 spans 14 amino acids. The chain's CDR3 is CASSLYGGTLEQYF. The DNA of the CDR3 is TGTGCCAGCAGCTTATACGGGGGGACCCTCGAGCAGTACTTC.

V gene TRBV5-5 combines with J gene TRBJ2-7, with 9 positions matching TRBD2. CDR1 SGHKS and CDR2 YYEKEE come from the germline V gene (reference sequence). This CDR3 has 16 amino acids. V was clipped by 0 bases and J by 4 bases; unmatched bases: 8. The DNA for the CDR3 is TGTGCCAGCAGCTTGGAGGGCTGGCGGGGGGGTTACGAGCAGTACTTC. It yields the protein CASSLEGWRGGYEQYF.

The chain employs TRBV7-7 and TRBJ2-3; a weak D match, TRBD1 (6 bases). The germline V gene encodes CDR1 SSHAT and CDR2 FNYEAQ (reference sequence). CDR3 size: 16 residues. V dropped 5 bases and J dropped 4 bases, with 19 bases sitting between them. CDR3 loop: CASSKGGVGLPDTQYF. Written as DNA, the CDR3 is TGTGCCAGCAGCAAAGGGGGTGTGGGGCTCCCAGATACGCAGTATTTT.

The rearrangement joins TRBV7-9 to TRBJ2-2, with D uncertain. Germline V gene lookup returns CDR1 SEHNR and CDR2 FQNEAQ (reference sequence). V lost 3 bases and J lost 0, with 11 bases in between. CDR3 size: 16 residues. CDR3 sequence (DNA): TGTGCCAGCAGCTTGTACCTCACAGCGAACACCGGGGAGCTGTTTTTT. Its protein is CASSLYLTANTGELFF.

The chain uses TRBV7-9 and TRBJ2-2; 10 bases fit TRBD1. The CDR3 runs 17 residues. With 8 bases clipped from V and 0 bases from J, the junction kept 9 bases outside the gene matches. CDR1 is SEHNR and CDR2 is FQNEAQ in the germline V gene (reference sequence). The CDR3 here is CASGGQGRNSNTGELFF. The CDR3 bases are TGTGCCAGCGGGGGACAGGGGCGAAACTCGAACACCGGGGAGCTGTTTTTT.

A note on this clone: The sample has other DNA sequences that encode this CDR3 too. The chain carries TRBV7-9 and TRBJ1-4, with D perhaps TRBD1 (6 bases). V was clipped by 6 bases and J by 3 bases, with 11 bases between them. Germline V gene sequence: CDR1 SEHNR, CDR2 FQNEAQ (reference sequence). CDR3 size: 14 residues. The chain's CDR3 is CASSSQGSNEKLFF. As DNA, the CDR3 is TGTGCCAGCAGTTCTCAGGGGTCTAATGAAAAACTGTTTTTT.

This chain links TRBV9 with TRBJ2-7; TRBD2 matches at 7 bases. The CDR3 runs 16 residues. Germline CDR1 and CDR2: SGDLS and YYNGEE. J gave up 0 bases and V 4 bases, and 10 bases lay outside the gene matches. The CDR3 DNA reads as TGTGCCAGCAGCCCCGCTGTGGGACTAACCTCCTACGAGCAGTACTTC. Translating it yields CASSPAVGLTSYEQYF.

This sequence joins TRBV19 and TRBJ1-4; a possible D gene is TRBD1 (5 bases). The germline CDR1 and CDR2 sequences are LNHDA and SQIVND (reference sequence). V gave up 4 bases and J gave up 1 base, with 7 bases separating them. The CDR3 length is 14 residues. CDR3 residues: CASSRTRTNEKLFF. CDR3 nucleotide sequence: TGTGCCAGTAGTAGGACAAGAACTAATGAAAAACTGTTTTTT.

J is TRBJ2-3 and V is TRBV6-1; TRBD2 agrees at 8 bases. The V segment lost 0 bases and the J segment 5 bases; nucleotides outside the gene matches: 7. The germline CDR1 and CDR2 sequences are MNHNS and SASEGT. This CDR3 is 16 amino acids long. CDR3: CASSEAPGGRGDTQYF. DNA for the CDR3: TGTGCCAGCAGTGAAGCCCCGGGGGGGCGGGGAGATACGCAGTATTTT.

The chain joins TRBV2 to TRBJ2-1; 8 bases are shared with TRBD2. Germline CDR1 reads SNHLY; CDR2 reads FYNNEI. After removal of 4 bases from V and 4 bases from J, the junction contained 3 bases not matched to a gene. The CDR3 runs to 14 residues. CDR3 sequence: CASSVERGYNEQFF. The CDR3 DNA sequence: TGTGCCAGCAGTGTCGAGCGGGGGTACAATGAGCAGTTCTTC.

This clone was recorded a few times. The rearrangement uses TRBV19 and TRBJ1-5, with 7 bases that match TRBD1. CDR3 size: 15 residues. Losses at the gene ends were 7 bases for V and 6 bases for J; bases not matched to a gene: 12. The germline CDR1 and CDR2 sequences are LNHDA and SQIVND (reference sequence). CDR3 sequence: CASTTGPGGGQPQHF. The DNA for the CDR3 is TGTGCCAGTACCACGGGGCCAGGGGGAGGTCAGCCCCAGCATTTT.

This clone was observed a handful of times. This CDR3 is CASSHGGRGGTDTQYF. In DNA form, the CDR3 reads TGCGCCAGCAGCCACGGGGGGCGGGGGGGCACAGATACGCAGTATTTT. This chain connects TRBV5-1 to TRBJ2-3; TRBD2 agrees at 8 bases. The CDR3 has 16 amino acids. V dropped 4 bases and J dropped 1; count of bases not matched to a gene: 8. Germline V gene sequence: CDR1 SGHRS, CDR2 YFSETQ. Looking up the rest from reference TRBV5-1 and TRBJ2-3 gives the full variable domain: KAGVTQTPRYLIKTRGQQVTLSCSPISGHRSVSWYQQTPGQGLQFLFEYFSETQRNKGNFPGRFSGRQFSNSRSEMNVSTLELGDSALYLCASSHGGRGGTDTQYFGPGTRLTVL.

This chain uses TRBV18 with TRBJ1-2; D is possibly TRBD1 (5 bases). Trimming removed 6 bases at V and 4 bases at J, with 15 bases between. From germline, CDR1 is KGHSH and CDR2 LQKENI. The CDR3 extends over 14 amino acids. This CDR3 reads CASSIDSSPYGYTF. As DNA, the CDR3 is TGTGCCAGCTCGATCGACAGTTCCCCCTATGGCTACACCTTC.

The chain joins TRBV2 to TRBJ1-2; 9 positions match TRBD1. CDR3 size: 15 residues. Germline assignment: CDR1 SNHLY and CDR2 FYNNEI. J was trimmed by 4 bases and V by 5 bases; bases with no gene match: 8. The CDR3 DNA follows: TGTGCCAGCAGTAAAGACAGGGGGGCTTTCTATGGCTACACCTTC. Amino acids: CASSKDRGAFYGYTF. The complete variable domain, with remaining parts taken from reference TRBV2 and TRBJ1-2, reads EPEVTQTPSHQVTQMGQEVILRCVPISNHLYFYWYRQILGQKVEFLVSFYNNEISEKSEIFDDQFSVERPDGSNFTLKIRSTKLEDSAMYFCASSKDRGAFYGYTFGSGTRLTVV.

For this clone: This same CDR3 is encoded by further DNA sequences in the sample. The V gene is TRBV18, the J gene TRBJ1-6; D is perhaps TRBD1 (6 bases). Germline CDR1 and CDR2: KGHSH and LQKENI. V was trimmed by 3 bases and J by 7 bases, leaving 10 bases between them. The CDR3 contains 14 residues. CDR3 sequence (DNA): TGTGCCAGCTCACCGGGTCAGGGGAATTCACCCCTCCACTTT. This sequence encodes CASSPGQGNSPLHF.

The chain links TRBV5-4 to TRBJ2-2, with D possibly being TRBD1 (5 bases). The CDR3 runs 15 residues. Trimming took off 3 bases at V and 6 bases at J, with 15 bases between the two ends. Looked up from germline, CDR1 is SGHNT and CDR2 is YYREEE (reference sequence). CDR3 bases: TGTGCCAGCAGCTCTCCAGGGATGGGGCCCGGGGAGCTGTTTTTT. Protein product: CASSSPGMGPGELFF.

The chain couples TRBV5-4 to TRBJ2-2; D is ambiguous. This CDR3 is 14 amino acids long. Germline CDR1 reads SGHNT; CDR2 reads YYREEE (reference sequence). V was clipped by 0 bases and J by 5 bases, with 8 bases between them. CDR3 amino acids: CASSLGQATGELFF. In DNA, the CDR3 is TGTGCCAGCAGCTTGGGCCAGGCAACCGGGGAGCTGTTTTTT.